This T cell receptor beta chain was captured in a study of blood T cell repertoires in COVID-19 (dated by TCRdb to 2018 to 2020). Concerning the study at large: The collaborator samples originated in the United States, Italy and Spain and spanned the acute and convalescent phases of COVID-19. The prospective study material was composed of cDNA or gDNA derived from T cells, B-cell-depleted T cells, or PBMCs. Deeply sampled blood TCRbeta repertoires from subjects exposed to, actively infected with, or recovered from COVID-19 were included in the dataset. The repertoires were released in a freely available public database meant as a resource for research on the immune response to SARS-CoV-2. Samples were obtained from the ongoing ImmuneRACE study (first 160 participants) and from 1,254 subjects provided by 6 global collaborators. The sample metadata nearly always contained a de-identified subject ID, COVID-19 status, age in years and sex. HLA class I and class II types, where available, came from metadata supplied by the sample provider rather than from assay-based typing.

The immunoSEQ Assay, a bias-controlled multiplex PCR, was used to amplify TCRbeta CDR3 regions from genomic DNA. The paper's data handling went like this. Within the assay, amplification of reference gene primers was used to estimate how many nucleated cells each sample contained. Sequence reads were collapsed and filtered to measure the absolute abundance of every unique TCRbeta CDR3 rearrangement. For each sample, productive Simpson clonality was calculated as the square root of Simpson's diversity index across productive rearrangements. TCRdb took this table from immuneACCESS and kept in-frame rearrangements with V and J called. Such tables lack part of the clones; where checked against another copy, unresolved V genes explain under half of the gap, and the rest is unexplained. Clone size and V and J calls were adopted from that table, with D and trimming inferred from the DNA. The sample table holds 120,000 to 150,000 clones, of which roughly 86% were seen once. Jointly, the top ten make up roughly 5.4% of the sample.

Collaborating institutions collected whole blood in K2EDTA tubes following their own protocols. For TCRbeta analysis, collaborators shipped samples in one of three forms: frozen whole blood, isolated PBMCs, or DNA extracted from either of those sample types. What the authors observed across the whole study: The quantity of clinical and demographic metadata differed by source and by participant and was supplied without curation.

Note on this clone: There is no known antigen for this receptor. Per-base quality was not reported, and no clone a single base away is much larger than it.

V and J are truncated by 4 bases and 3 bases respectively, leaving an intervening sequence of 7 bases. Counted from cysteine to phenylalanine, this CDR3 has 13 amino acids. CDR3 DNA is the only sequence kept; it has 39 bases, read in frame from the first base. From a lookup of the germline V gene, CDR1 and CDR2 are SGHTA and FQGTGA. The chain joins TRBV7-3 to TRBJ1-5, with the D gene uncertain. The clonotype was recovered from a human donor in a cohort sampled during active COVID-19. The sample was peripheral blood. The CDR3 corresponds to CASSSDTNQPQHF. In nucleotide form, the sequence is TGTGCCAGCAGCTCAGATACCAATCAGCCCCAGCATTTT.